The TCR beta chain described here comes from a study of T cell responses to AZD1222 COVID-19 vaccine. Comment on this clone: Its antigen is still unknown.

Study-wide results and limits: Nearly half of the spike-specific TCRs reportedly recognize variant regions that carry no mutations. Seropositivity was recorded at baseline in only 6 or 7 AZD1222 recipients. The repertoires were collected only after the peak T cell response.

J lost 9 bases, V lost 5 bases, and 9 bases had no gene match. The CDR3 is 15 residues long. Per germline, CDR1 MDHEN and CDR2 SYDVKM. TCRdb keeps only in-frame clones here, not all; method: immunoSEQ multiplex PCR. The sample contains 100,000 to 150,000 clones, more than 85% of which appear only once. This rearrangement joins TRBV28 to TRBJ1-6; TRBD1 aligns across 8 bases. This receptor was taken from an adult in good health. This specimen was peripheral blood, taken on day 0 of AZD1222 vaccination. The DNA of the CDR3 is TGTGCCAGCAGTGACAGGGGATATAAAATTTCACCCCTCCACTTT. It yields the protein CASSDRGYKISPLHF.